This T cell receptor beta chain stems from a study of T cells of healthy individuals (dated 2018 in TCRdb). Comments on this clonotype: Its target antigen remains unknown. No qualities accompany the bases; no much larger clone lies one base away.

V loses 4 bases of germline sequence and J loses 6 bases, and the interval between the two ends is 17 bases. The CDR3 has 14 amino acids, counting the end cysteine and phenylalanine. The kept DNA is CDR3 alone, 42 bases in frame from the first base. The germline V gene sets CDR1 to SGHDT and CDR2 to YYEEEE. Receptor amplification or capture employed 5' RACE. Instrument used: Illumina MiSeq. TCRdb ran its own pipeline on the public reads, namely fastp trimming at Q25 and MiXCR clone calling, and kept in-frame beta chains. Each entry is one CDR3 protein sequence, shown with its most common DNA and genes. The sample yields more than 85,000 distinct CDR3 sequences; around 17% were counted once. The leading ten clones occupy 6% to 8% of the sample.

Here the chain combines TRBV5-6 and TRBJ2-7; the D region may be TRBD1 or TRBD2, each matching 5 bases equally. The clonotype originates from a human donor in good health. The bases are TGTGCCAGCAGCGTGACGGGACGACTGGTCGAGCAGTACTTC. This translates into CASSVTGRLVEQYF. Reference TRBV5-6 and TRBJ2-7 proteins supply the regions before and after the CDR3; the full variable domain is: DAGVTQSPTHLIKTRGQQVTLRCSPKSGHDTVSWYQQALGQGPQFIFQYYEEEERQRGNFPDRFSGHQFPNYSSELNVNALLLGDSALYLCASSVTGRLVEQYFGPGTRLTVT.